In its sample, the clone carrying this T cell receptor beta chain was seen a few times. Its antigen is undetermined. The data belong to a study of radiation and T cells in renal cell carcinoma. This CDR3 is built from 14 residues. The germline V gene has CDR1 SGHTA and CDR2 FQGNSA. The V and J ends lost 7 bases and 7 bases respectively, with 17 bases between them. General observations from the study: Irradiated tumors had higher TCR clonality than control tumors. Compared with controls, irradiated tumors had more, larger dominant CDR3 motifs.

Profiled with immunoSEQ multiplex PCR; TCRdb holds only in-frame clones, not every one. The table has around 16,000 clones, roughly 56% seen once. Treatment here: treatment-naive control, cytoreductive nephrectomy. Control samples are tumors resected by cytoreductive nephrectomy without prior radiation. Control tumors came from a handful of females and 11 males, aged roughly 40 to 82. The chain combines TRBV7-2 with TRBJ1-5, with D tentatively TRBD1 (6 bases). The receptor was isolated from a man aged 50 to 59 with renal cell carcinoma. The sample in question was tumor tissue, obtained from a patient whose treatment was nephrectomy without radiotherapy. CDR3 bases: TGTGCCAGCACCTCCCGGGGGGCAAGCCAGCCCCAGCATTTT. Protein: CASTSRGASQPQHF.